This is a list of T cell receptor beta chains from one sample in a study of blood T cell repertoires in COVID-19. Using immunoSEQ multiplex PCR, the repertoire was profiled, and TCRdb retains in-frame clones only, with some absent. The sample contains around 250,000 clones, about 88% of which appear only once. Sequenced: peripheral blood. These receptors originate from a woman aged 70-85 years with active or convalescent COVID-19. Both conserved end residues are part of each CDR3. The D gene is left open where the match is weak. Clone size appears in some rows only: once, few, many, or a class for an expanded clone.

V,size,J,D,CDR3,DNA
TRBV5-1,-,TRBJ2-5,TRBD2,CASGLAGEHITETQYF,TGCGCCAGCGGACTAGCGGGGGAGCATATTACAGAGACCCAGTACTTC
TRBV7-9,-,TRBJ2-7,-,CASSPDFYEQYF,TGTGCCAGCAGCCCCGACTTCTACGAGCAGTACTTC
TRBV6-1,-,TRBJ2-7,-,CASSDGRNYEQYF,TGTGCCAGCAGTGATGGCAGAAACTACGAGCAGTACTTC
TRBV6-5,-,TRBJ2-2,-,CASSYGAGGELFF,TGTGCCAGCAGTTACGGGGCCGGCGGGGAGCTGTTTTTT
TRBV9,-,TRBJ1-2,TRBD1,CASSASPGGATGYTF,TGTGCCAGCAGCGCCTCTCCAGGGGGCGCGACTGGCTACACCTTC
TRBV12-5,-,TRBJ1-2,-,CASGLAQERGYTF,TGTGCTAGTGGTTTGGCCCAGGAACGGGGCTACACCTTC
TRBV7-9,once,TRBJ1-5,-,CASQMGNQPQHF,TGTGCCAGCCAGATGGGCAATCAGCCCCAGCATTTT
TRBV3-1/TRBV3-2,-,TRBJ1-1,-,CASSETLPRGNTEAFF,TGTGCCAGCAGCGAGACCCTCCCTAGGGGGAACACTGAAGCTTTCTTT
TRBV7-2,-,TRBJ2-7,TRBD2,CASSLALGRGDYEQYF,TGTGCCAGCAGCTTAGCGCTTGGGCGGGGGGACTACGAGCAGTACTTC
TRBV5-1,-,TRBJ2-2,TRBD2,CASRGTSGGSGELFF,TGCGCCAGCAGGGGGACTAGCGGAGGATCCGGGGAGCTGTTTTTT
TRBV7-9,-,TRBJ2-7,TRBD1,CASSLGVGTGKSYEQYF,TGTGCCAGCAGCTTAGGAGTCGGGACAGGTAAAAGTTACGAGCAGTACTTC
TRBV5-1,-,TRBJ2-7,-,CASSLEQGSYEQYF,TGCGCCAGCAGCTTGGAACAGGGCTCCTACGAGCAGTACTTC
TRBV6-5,-,TRBJ2-5,-,CASSSARGGGETQYF,TGTGCCAGCAGCTCCGCTAGGGGGGGCGGGGAGACCCAGTACTTC
TRBV18,-,TRBJ1-1,-,CASSPNGPGYSQAFF,TGTGCCAGCTCCCCTAACGGTCCTGGGTACAGTCAAGCTTTCTTT
TRBV4-3,-,TRBJ1-1,TRBD1,CASSQPGGEAFF,TGCGCCAGCAGCCAACCAGGGGGGGAAGCTTTCTTT
TRBV27,-,TRBJ2-7,TRBD1,CASSLGGAIYEQYF,TGTGCCAGCAGTCTAGGGGGCGCAATCTACGAGCAGTACTTC
TRBV6-2/TRBV6-3,-,TRBJ1-2,-,CASSVTGGYTF,TGTGCCAGCAGCGTGACAGGAGGCTACACCTTC
TRBV7-8,-,TRBJ1-5,TRBD1,CASSQGQGQHF,TGTGCCAGCAGCCAGGGACAGGGTCAGCATTTT
TRBV19,-,TRBJ1-5,TRBD1,CASSIGGGGQGHF,TGTGCCAGTAGTATAGGTGGCGGCGGACAGGGGCATTTT
TRBV5-1,-,TRBJ2-1,TRBD1,CASSLVGQFSYNEQFF,TGCGCCAGCAGCTTGGTGGGACAGTTTTCCTACAATGAGCAGTTCTTC
TRBV19,-,TRBJ2-5,-,CASSINRQETQYF,TGTGCCAGTAGTATAAACAGACAAGAGACCCAGTACTTC
TRBV27,-,TRBJ2-7,-,CASSGLAGRYYEQYF,TGTGCCAGCAGTGGGCTAGCTGGGCGCTACTACGAGCAGTACTTC
TRBV6-2/TRBV6-3,-,TRBJ1-4,-,CASSLARGMINEKLFF,TGTGCCAGCAGCCTTGCCCGAGGGATGATCAATGAAAAACTGTTTTTT
TRBV7-6,few,TRBJ2-7,TRBD1,CASAGQGSYEQYF,TGTGCCAGCGCGGGACAGGGGTCCTACGAGCAGTACTTC
TRBV9,-,TRBJ1-1,-,CASSAGLWGTEAFF,TGTGCCAGCAGCGCGGGACTCTGGGGGACTGAAGCTTTCTTT
TRBV7-6,-,TRBJ2-2,-,CASSPFPRGSTGELFF,TGTGCCAGCAGCCCGTTTCCCCGGGGATCTACCGGGGAGCTGTTTTTT
TRBV9,-,TRBJ1-1,-,CASSVDQGTNTEAFF,TGTGCCAGCAGCGTCGATCAGGGGACGAACACTGAAGCTTTCTTT
TRBV4-3,-,TRBJ1-1,TRBD1,CASSQYRDSNTEAFF,TGCGCCAGCAGCCAATACCGGGACAGCAACACTGAAGCTTTCTTT
TRBV6-1,-,TRBJ1-3,-,CASSELHRPGNTIYF,TGTGCCAGCAGTGAACTTCACAGGCCTGGAAACACCATATATTTT
TRBV19,-,TRBJ1-1,TRBD1,CASSSGTGLRTDTEAFF,TGTGCCAGTAGTTCCGGGACAGGGTTGAGGACGGACACTGAAGCTTTCTTT
TRBV7-2,few,TRBJ2-2,TRBD1,CASTSRQGLAGELFF,TGTGCCAGCACATCCCGACAGGGTCTAGCCGGGGAGCTGTTTTTT
TRBV7-2,-,TRBJ1-6,-,CASSLWGGPRGSPLHF,TGTGCCAGCAGCTTATGGGGGGGGCCTAGAGGTTCACCCCTCCACTTT
TRBV10-3,-,TRBJ2-1,TRBD1,CAISVWPGQGIYNEQFF,TGTGCCATCAGTGTTTGGCCGGGACAGGGGATTTACAATGAGCAGTTCTTC
TRBV5-4,-,TRBJ2-1,TRBD2,CASSLEGSGDEQFF,TGTGCCAGCAGCTTGGAGGGTAGCGGGGATGAGCAGTTCTTC
TRBV6-6,-,TRBJ1-2,-,CASSTTGSSGGYTF,TGTGCCAGCAGTACGACAGGCAGCTCCGGTGGCTACACCTTC
TRBV29-1,-,TRBJ1-1,-,CSVGGTEAFF,TGCAGCGTTGGAGGCACTGAAGCTTTCTTT
TRBV6-5,-,TRBJ2-2,TRBD1,CASSLDRGNGELFF,TGTGCCAGCAGTCTGGACAGGGGGAACGGGGAGCTGTTTTTT
TRBV7-2,-,TRBJ1-6,-,CASSLPGNSPLHF,TGTGCCAGCAGCTTACCAGGGAATTCACCCCTCCACTTT
TRBV12-3/TRBV12-4,-,TRBJ2-3,-,CASRLLSTDTQYF,TGTGCCTCGCGGCTTCTTAGCACAGATACGCAGTATTTT
TRBV11-2,-,TRBJ2-3,-,CASSSNRDTQYF,TGTGCCAGCAGCTCGAATAGAGATACGCAGTATTTT
TRBV14,once,TRBJ1-1,-,CASSLPDSATFF,TGTGCCAGCAGCCTTCCGGACAGTGCGACTTTCTTT
TRBV6-2/TRBV6-3,-,TRBJ1-2,-,CASSTPSRDKYGYTF,TGTGCCAGCAGTACCCCTTCCAGAGACAAATATGGCTACACCTTC